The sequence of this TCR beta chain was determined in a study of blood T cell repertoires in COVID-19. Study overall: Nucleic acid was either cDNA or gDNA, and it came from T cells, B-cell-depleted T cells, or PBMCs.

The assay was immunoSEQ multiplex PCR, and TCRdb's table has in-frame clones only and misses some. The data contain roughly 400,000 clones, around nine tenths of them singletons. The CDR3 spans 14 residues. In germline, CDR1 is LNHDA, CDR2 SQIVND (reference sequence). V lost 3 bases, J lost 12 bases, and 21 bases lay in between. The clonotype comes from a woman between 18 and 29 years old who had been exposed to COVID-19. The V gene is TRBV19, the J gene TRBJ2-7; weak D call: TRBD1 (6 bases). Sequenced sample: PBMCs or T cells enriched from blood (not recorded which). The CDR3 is CASSMTGATSTRYF. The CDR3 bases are TGTGCCAGTAGTATGACAGGAGCTACCTCTACTCGGTACTTC.